A selection of T cell receptor beta chains follows, all from one sample in a study of T cell responses to AZD1222 COVID-19 vaccine. Method: immunoSEQ multiplex PCR; TCRdb's copy keeps in-frame clones and lacks some. The table has over 75,000 clones, roughly 89% seen once. This material consisted of peripheral blood, taken on day 0 of AZD1222 vaccination. These receptor sequences come from an adult in good health. The CDR3 runs from the conserved cysteine through the conserved F or W. A D gene is named only where the DNA matches it firmly. Rows give clone size only sometimes, using once, few, many, or a class for an expanded clone.

j_call,d_call,v_call,clone_size,cdr3_aa,cdr3_nt
TRBJ1-2,-,TRBV19,-,CASSGDRNYGYTF,TGTGCCAGTAGTGGAGACCGAAACTATGGCTACACCTTC
TRBJ2-7,TRBD1,TRBV6-5,-,CASSYRLGQETYEQYF,TGTGCCAGCAGTTACCGCCTCGGACAGGAGACGTACGAGCAGTACTTC
TRBJ1-1,-,TRBV3-1/TRBV3-2,-,CASSHRDPTEAFF,TGTGCCAGCAGCCACCGGGACCCCACTGAAGCTTTCTTT
TRBJ1-1,TRBD1,TRBV2,-,CASRGTGPPFEAFF,TGTGCCAGCAGGGGGACAGGGCCCCCTTTTGAAGCTTTCTTT
TRBJ1-2,-,TRBV2,-,CASSEWGSYGYTF,TGTGCCAGCAGTGAATGGGGGAGTTATGGCTACACCTTC
TRBJ1-2,-,TRBV18,-,CASSPAARGGPDGYTF,TGTGCCAGCTCCCCTGCCGCCAGAGGGGGGCCGGATGGCTACACCTTC
TRBJ1-1,-,TRBV7-9,-,CASSLTDMNTEAFF,TGTGCCAGCAGCTTAACAGACATGAACACTGAAGCTTTCTTT
TRBJ2-7,-,TRBV10-3,-,CAISDPTDSYEQYF,TGTGCCATCAGTGACCCGACAGACTCCTACGAGCAGTACTTC
TRBJ2-1,TRBD2,TRBV5-1,-,CASSSRTSPHNEQFF,TGCGCCAGCAGCTCCCGGACTAGCCCCCACAATGAGCAGTTCTTC
TRBJ1-1,TRBD1,TRBV6-5,-,CASSYAGTASTEAFF,TGTGCCAGCAGTTACGCCGGGACAGCAAGCACTGAAGCTTTCTTT
TRBJ2-3,TRBD2,TRBV3-1/TRBV3-2,-,CASSQVAGGAPLTDTQYF,TGTGCCAGCAGCCAAGTAGCGGGGGGGGCCCCTTTGACAGATACGCAGTATTTT
TRBJ1-1,TRBD1,TRBV3-1/TRBV3-2,-,CASSRGGEPGAFF,TGTGCCAGCAGCCGAGGGGGCGAACCGGGAGCTTTCTTT
TRBJ1-5,TRBD1,TRBV7-2,-,CASSVSTGDEVQPQHF,TGTGCCAGCAGCGTCTCGACAGGGGACGAAGTCCAGCCCCAGCATTTT
TRBJ1-2,TRBD1,TRBV5-1,-,CASSSTGDYGYTF,TGCGCCAGCAGCTCTACAGGGGACTATGGCTACACCTTC
TRBJ1-5,-,TRBV19,-,CASSMEGNQPQHF,TGTGCCAGTAGTATGGAAGGCAATCAGCCCCAGCATTTT
TRBJ2-2,TRBD1,TRBV18,-,CASSPGQTNTGELFF,TGTGCCAGCTCACCGGGACAGACGAACACCGGGGAGCTGTTTTTT
TRBJ2-5,-,TRBV6-5,-,CASSYSRLAETQYF,TGTGCCAGCAGTTACTCGCGGCTAGCAGAGACCCAGTACTTC
TRBJ2-5,TRBD2,TRBV5-6,once,CASSLERGAAQYF,TGTGCCAGCAGCTTGGAGCGGGGTGCTGCCCAGTACTTC
TRBJ1-4,TRBD1,TRBV5-1,-,CASSPATGREKLFF,TGCGCCAGCAGCCCGGCGACAGGGCGTGAAAAACTGTTTTTT
TRBJ1-1,-,TRBV9,-,CASSVEPSGVAFF,TGTGCCAGCAGCGTAGAGCCGAGTGGCGTGGCTTTCTTT
TRBJ1-1,TRBD1,TRBV6-5,-,CASSYLWTGGSEAFF,TGTGCCAGCAGTTACTTGTGGACAGGGGGATCTGAAGCTTTCTTT
TRBJ2-7,-,TRBV3-1/TRBV3-2,-,CASSQDSPNLSYEQYF,TGTGCCAGCAGCCAAGATAGTCCTAATTTGTCCTACGAGCAGTACTTC
TRBJ2-2,-,TRBV2,once,CASSDRGRTGELFF,TGTGCCAGCAGTGATAGGGGTCGAACCGGGGAGCTGTTTTTT
TRBJ2-3,-,TRBV7-2,-,CASSPDPASTDTQYF,TGTGCCAGCAGCCCCGACCCGGCTAGCACAGATACGCAGTATTTT
TRBJ1-1,-,TRBV12-3/TRBV12-4,-,CASSLGQGAFF,TGTGCCAGCAGTTTAGGTCAGGGAGCTTTCTTT
TRBJ1-1,-,TRBV27,few,CASRILAGGMNTEAFF,TGTGCCAGCAGGATCCTTGCGGGGGGCATGAACACTGAAGCTTTCTTT
TRBJ1-2,TRBD1,TRBV25-1,-,CASSDRDRAFGYTF,TGTGCCAGCAGTGACCGGGACAGGGCTTTCGGCTACACCTTC
TRBJ1-1,-,TRBV18,-,CASSPPGLNTEAFF,TGTGCCAGCTCACCACCAGGGCTGAACACTGAAGCTTTCTTT
TRBJ2-7,-,TRBV7-9,once,CASSSTAHVGEQYF,TGTGCCAGCAGTTCCACAGCGCATGTAGGCGAGCAGTACTTC
TRBJ1-1,TRBD1,TRBV24-1,-,CATSNGQGGEAFF,TGTGCCACCAGCAACGGACAGGGGGGTGAAGCTTTCTTT
TRBJ1-2,-,TRBV4-1,-,CASSQEGAASVYGYTF,TGCGCCAGCAGCCAAGAAGGGGCAGCTTCGGTCTATGGCTACACCTTC
TRBJ1-5,-,TRBV18,-,CASSSDGGATGQPQHF,TGTGCCAGCTCGAGTGATGGGGGGGCAACGGGGCAGCCCCAGCATTTT
TRBJ2-3,TRBD2,TRBV11-2,once,CASSLELAVTDTQYF,TGTGCCAGCAGCTTAGAACTAGCGGTAACAGATACGCAGTATTTT